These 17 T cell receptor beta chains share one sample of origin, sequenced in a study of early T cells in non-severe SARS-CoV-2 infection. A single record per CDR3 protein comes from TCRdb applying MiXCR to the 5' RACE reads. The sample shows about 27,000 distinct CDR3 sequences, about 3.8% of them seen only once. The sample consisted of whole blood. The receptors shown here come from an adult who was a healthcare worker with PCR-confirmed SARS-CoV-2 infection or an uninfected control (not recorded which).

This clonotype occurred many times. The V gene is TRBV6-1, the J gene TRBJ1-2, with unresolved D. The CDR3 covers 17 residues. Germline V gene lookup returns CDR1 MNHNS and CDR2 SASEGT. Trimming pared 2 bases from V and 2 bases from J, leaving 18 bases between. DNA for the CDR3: TGTGCCAGCAGTGAATGGGGTGAATACTCCGACAACTATGGCTACACCTTC. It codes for CASSEWGEYSDNYGYTF.

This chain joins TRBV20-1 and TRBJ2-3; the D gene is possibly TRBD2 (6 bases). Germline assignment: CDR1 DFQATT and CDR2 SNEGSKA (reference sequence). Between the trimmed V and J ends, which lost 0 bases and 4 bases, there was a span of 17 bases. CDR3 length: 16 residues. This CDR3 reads CSARDLDRENPDTQYF. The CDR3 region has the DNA TGCAGTGCTAGAGATCTCGACCGGGAGAATCCAGATACGCAGTATTTT.

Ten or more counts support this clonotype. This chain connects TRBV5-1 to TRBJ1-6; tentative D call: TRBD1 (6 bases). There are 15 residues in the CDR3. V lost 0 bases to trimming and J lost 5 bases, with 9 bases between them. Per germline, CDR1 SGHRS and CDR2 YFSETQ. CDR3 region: CASSLERGNNSPLHF. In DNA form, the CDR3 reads TGCGCCAGCAGCTTGGAGAGGGGGAATAATTCACCCCTCCACTTT. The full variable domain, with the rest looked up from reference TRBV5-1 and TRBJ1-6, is KAGVTQTPRYLIKTRGQQVTLSCSPISGHRSVSWYQQTPGQGLQFLFEYFSETQRNKGNFPGRFSGRQFSNSRSEMNVSTLELGDSALYLCASSLERGNNSPLHFGNGTRLTVT.

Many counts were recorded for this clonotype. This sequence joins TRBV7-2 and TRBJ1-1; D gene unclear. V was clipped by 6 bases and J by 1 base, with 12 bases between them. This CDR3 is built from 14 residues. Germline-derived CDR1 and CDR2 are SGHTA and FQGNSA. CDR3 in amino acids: CASSQTLRNTEAFF. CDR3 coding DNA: TGTGCCAGCAGTCAAACCCTCAGGAACACTGAAGCTTTCTTT.

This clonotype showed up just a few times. CDR3: CSAPLGSSNEQFF. For the CDR3, the DNA is TGCAGTGCTCCCCTAGGGAGCTCCAATGAGCAGTTCTTC. V and J are TRBV20-1 and TRBJ2-1, with D maybe TRBD2 (5 bases). V was pared by 5 bases and J by 6 bases, with 14 bases between. Germline V lookup: CDR1 DFQATT, CDR2 SNEGSKA (reference sequence). The CDR3 runs to 13 residues.

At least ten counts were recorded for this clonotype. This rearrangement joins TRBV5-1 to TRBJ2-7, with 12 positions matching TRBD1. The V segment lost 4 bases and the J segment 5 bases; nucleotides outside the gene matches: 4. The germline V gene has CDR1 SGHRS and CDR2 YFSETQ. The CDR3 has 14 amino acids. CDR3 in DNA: TGCGCCAGCAGCGGGGGACAGGGGGCGAACGAGCAGTACTTC. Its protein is CASSGGQGANEQYF.

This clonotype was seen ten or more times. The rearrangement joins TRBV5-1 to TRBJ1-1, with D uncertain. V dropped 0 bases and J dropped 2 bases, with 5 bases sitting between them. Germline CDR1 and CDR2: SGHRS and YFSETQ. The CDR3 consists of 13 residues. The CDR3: CASSLGGNTEAFF. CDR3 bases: TGCGCCAGCAGCTTGGGGGGAAACACTGAAGCTTTCTTT. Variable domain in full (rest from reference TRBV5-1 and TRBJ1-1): KAGVTQTPRYLIKTRGQQVTLSCSPISGHRSVSWYQQTPGQGLQFLFEYFSETQRNKGNFPGRFSGRQFSNSRSEMNVSTLELGDSALYLCASSLGGNTEAFFGQGTRLTVV.

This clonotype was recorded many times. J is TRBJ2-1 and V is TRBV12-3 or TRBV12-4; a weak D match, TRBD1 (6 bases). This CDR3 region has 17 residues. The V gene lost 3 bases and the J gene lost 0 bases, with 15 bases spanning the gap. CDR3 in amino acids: CASSFRQVTGSYNEQFF. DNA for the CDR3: TGTGCCAGCAGTTTCCGACAGGTAACAGGCTCCTACAATGAGCAGTTCTTC.

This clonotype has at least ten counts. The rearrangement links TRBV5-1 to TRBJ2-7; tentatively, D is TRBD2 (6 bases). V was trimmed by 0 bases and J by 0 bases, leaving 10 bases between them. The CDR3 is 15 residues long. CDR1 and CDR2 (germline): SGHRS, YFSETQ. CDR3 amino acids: CASSLAHGSSYEQYF. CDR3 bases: TGCGCCAGCAGCTTGGCTCACGGGAGCTCCTACGAGCAGTACTTC.

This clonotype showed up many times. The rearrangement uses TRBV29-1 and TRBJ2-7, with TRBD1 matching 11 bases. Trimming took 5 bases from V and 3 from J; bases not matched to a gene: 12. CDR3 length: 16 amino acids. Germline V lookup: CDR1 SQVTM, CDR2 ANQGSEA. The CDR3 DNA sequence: TGCAGCGTTTTCATAAACTCCGGGACAGGGGGCTACGAGCAGTACTTC. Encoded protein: CSVFINSGTGGYEQYF.

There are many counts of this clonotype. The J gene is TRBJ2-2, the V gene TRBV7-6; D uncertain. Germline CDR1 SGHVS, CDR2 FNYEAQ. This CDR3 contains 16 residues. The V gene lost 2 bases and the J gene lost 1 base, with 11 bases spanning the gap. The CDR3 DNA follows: TGTGCCAGCAGCTTACTAAGTTTGGGGAACACCGGGGAGCTGTTTTTT. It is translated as CASSLLSLGNTGELFF.

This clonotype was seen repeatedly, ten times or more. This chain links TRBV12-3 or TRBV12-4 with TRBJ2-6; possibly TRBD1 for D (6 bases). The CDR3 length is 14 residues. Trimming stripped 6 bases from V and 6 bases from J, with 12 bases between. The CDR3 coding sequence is TGTGCCAGCAGCGACAACAGGGAGGCCAACGTCCTGACTTTC. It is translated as CASSDNREANVLTF.

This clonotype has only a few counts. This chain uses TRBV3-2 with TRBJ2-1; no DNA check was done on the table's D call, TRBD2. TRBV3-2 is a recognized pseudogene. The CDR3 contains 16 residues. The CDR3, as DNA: TGTGCCAGCAGCTCCCGCGGCGGGAGAATGAGCAATGAGCAGTTCTTC. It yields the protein CASSSRGGRMSNEQFF.

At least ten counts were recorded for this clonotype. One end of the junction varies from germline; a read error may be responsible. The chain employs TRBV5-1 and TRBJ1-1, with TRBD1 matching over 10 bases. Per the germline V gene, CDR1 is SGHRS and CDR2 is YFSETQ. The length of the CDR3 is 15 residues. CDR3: CASSLGTGDNTEAFF. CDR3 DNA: TGCGCCAGCAGTTTGGGGACAGGGGATAACACTGAAGCTTTCTTT.

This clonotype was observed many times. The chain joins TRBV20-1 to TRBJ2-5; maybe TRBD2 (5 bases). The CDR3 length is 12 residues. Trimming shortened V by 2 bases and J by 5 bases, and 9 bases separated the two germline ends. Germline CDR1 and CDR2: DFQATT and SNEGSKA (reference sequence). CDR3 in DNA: TGCAGTGCTAGATGGCTAGCTGAGACCCAGTACTTC. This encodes CSARWLAETQYF.

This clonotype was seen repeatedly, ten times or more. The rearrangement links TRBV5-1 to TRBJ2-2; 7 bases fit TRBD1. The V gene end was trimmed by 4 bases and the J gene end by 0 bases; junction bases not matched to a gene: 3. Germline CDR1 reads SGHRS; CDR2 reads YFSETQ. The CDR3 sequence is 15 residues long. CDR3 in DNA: TGCGCCAGCAGCCGGGACAGCGCGAACACCGGGGAGCTGTTTTTT. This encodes CASSRDSANTGELFF.

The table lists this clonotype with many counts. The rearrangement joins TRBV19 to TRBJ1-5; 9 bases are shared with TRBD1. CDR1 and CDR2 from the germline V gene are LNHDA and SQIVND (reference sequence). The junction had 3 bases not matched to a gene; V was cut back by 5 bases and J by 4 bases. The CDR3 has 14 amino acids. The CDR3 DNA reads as TGTGCCAGTAGTTCCGGGACAGGGAATCAGCCCCAGCATTTT. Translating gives CASSSGTGNQPQHF.